These T cell receptor beta chains were read from a single sample in a study of T cell responses to AZD1222 COVID-19 vaccine. Sequencing was performed with immunoSEQ multiplex PCR; in TCRdb, only in-frame clones are kept and a portion is missing. The repertoire holds roughly 200,000 clones, with around 94% as singletons. This sample comprised peripheral blood, obtained 28 days after the second dose of the MenACWY control vaccine. These receptors were obtained from an adult who received the MenACWY meningococcal vaccine as a control. Each CDR3 is given with its conserved first and last residue. The order of the fields is CDR3 length, J gene, V gene, clone size, D gene, CDR3 DNA, CDR3 protein. A D gene is named only where the DNA matches it firmly. Clone size, where shown, is once, few, many, or a class for clones that have expanded.

cdr3_length: 14
j_call: TRBJ1-2
v_call: TRBV13
clone_size: .
d_call: .
cdr3_nt: TGTGCCAGCAGCACTAACCGGGAGGGCTATGGCTACACCTTC
cdr3_aa: CASSTNREGYGYTF

cdr3_length: 17
j_call: TRBJ2-5
v_call: TRBV7-6
clone_size: .
d_call: TRBD2
cdr3_nt: TGTGCCAGCAGCTTAATCCCGACTAGCGGGAGGCTCGTGACCCAGTACTTC
cdr3_aa: CASSLIPTSGRLVTQYF

cdr3_length: 15
j_call: TRBJ1-5
v_call: TRBV9
clone_size: .
d_call: .
cdr3_nt: TGTGCCAGCAGCCAAGACAGCTATAGCAATCAGCCCCAGCATTTT
cdr3_aa: CASSQDSYSNQPQHF

cdr3_length: 14
j_call: TRBJ1-1
v_call: TRBV11-1
clone_size: .
d_call: .
cdr3_nt: TGTGCCAGCAGCTTAGAGGGGCCGACTGCCCAAGCTTTCTTT
cdr3_aa: CASSLEGPTAQAFF

cdr3_length: 16
j_call: TRBJ2-2
v_call: TRBV9
clone_size: .
d_call: TRBD2
cdr3_nt: TGTGCCAGCAGCGTGGGACTAGCGGGAGGCACCGGGGAGCTGTTTTTT
cdr3_aa: CASSVGLAGGTGELFF

cdr3_length: 18
j_call: TRBJ2-3
v_call: TRBV6-2/TRBV6-3
clone_size: once
d_call: TRBD2
cdr3_nt: TGTGCCAGCAGTTACTCGGGGACTAGCGGGAGGGGCACAGATACGCAGTATTTT
cdr3_aa: CASSYSGTSGRGTDTQYF

cdr3_length: 13
j_call: TRBJ1-1
v_call: TRBV19
clone_size: .
d_call: .
cdr3_nt: TGTGCCAGTAGTATAGGGGTTAACACTGAAGCTTTCTTT
cdr3_aa: CASSIGVNTEAFF

cdr3_length: 15
j_call: TRBJ1-2
v_call: TRBV27
clone_size: .
d_call: .
cdr3_nt: TGTGCCAGCAGTTTCCGGGACGGAAGTAGTTATGGCTACACCTTC
cdr3_aa: CASSFRDGSSYGYTF

cdr3_length: 15
j_call: TRBJ2-2
v_call: TRBV14
clone_size: few
d_call: TRBD1
cdr3_nt: TGTGCCAGCAGGGCAGGGGGCGCGGGCACCGGGGAGCTGTTTTTT
cdr3_aa: CASRAGGAGTGELFF

cdr3_length: 16
j_call: TRBJ2-3
v_call: TRBV30
clone_size: .
d_call: TRBD2
cdr3_nt: TGTGCCTGGAGTGTCGGGACTAGCGGCAGCACAGATACGCAGTATTTT
cdr3_aa: CAWSVGTSGSTDTQYF

cdr3_length: 18
j_call: TRBJ2-3
v_call: TRBV9
clone_size: .
d_call: TRBD2
cdr3_nt: TGTGCCAGCAGCTCCGGGACTAGCGGGGGGGAGTCAACAGATACGCAGTATTTT
cdr3_aa: CASSSGTSGGESTDTQYF

cdr3_length: 15
j_call: TRBJ2-3
v_call: TRBV9
clone_size: .
d_call: TRBD2
cdr3_nt: TGTGCCAGCAGCGAGACTAGCGGGAACGCAGATACGCAGTATTTT
cdr3_aa: CASSETSGNADTQYF

cdr3_length: 16
j_call: TRBJ2-3
v_call: TRBV28
clone_size: .
d_call: TRBD2
cdr3_nt: TGTGCCAGCAGTTTAAAGCTAGCGGGAGGGACAGATACGCAGTATTTT
cdr3_aa: CASSLKLAGGTDTQYF

cdr3_length: 16
j_call: TRBJ2-2
v_call: TRBV7-6
clone_size: .
d_call: TRBD2
cdr3_nt: TGTGCCAGCAGCTTAGGGGCGGGAGTAGCTTCCGGGGAGCTGTTTTTT
cdr3_aa: CASSLGAGVASGELFF

cdr3_length: 14
j_call: TRBJ1-1
v_call: TRBV14
clone_size: few
d_call: .
cdr3_nt: TGTGCCAGCAGCCAAAGCAGGGTAAGGCCTGAAGCTTTCTTT
cdr3_aa: CASSQSRVRPEAFF

cdr3_length: 11
j_call: TRBJ2-3
v_call: TRBV2
clone_size: .
d_call: .
cdr3_nt: TGTGCCAGCAATTTAGCAGATACGCAGTATTTT
cdr3_aa: CASNLADTQYF

cdr3_length: 16
j_call: TRBJ2-4
v_call: TRBV7-3
clone_size: .
d_call: .
cdr3_nt: TGTGCCAGCAGCTCATGGGACTCCCTAGCCAAAAACATTCAGTACTTC
cdr3_aa: CASSSWDSLAKNIQYF

cdr3_length: 15
j_call: TRBJ1-3
v_call: TRBV6-5
clone_size: .
d_call: .
cdr3_nt: TGTGCCAGCAGCCCCCGGACAGCCTCTGGAAACACCATATATTTT
cdr3_aa: CASSPRTASGNTIYF

cdr3_length: 14
j_call: TRBJ1-1
v_call: TRBV19
clone_size: .
d_call: .
cdr3_nt: TGTGCCAGTAGTGAAGACAGGTCCCACACTGAAGCTTTCTTT
cdr3_aa: CASSEDRSHTEAFF

cdr3_length: 16
j_call: TRBJ2-7
v_call: TRBV7-2
clone_size: .
d_call: .
cdr3_nt: TGTGCCAGCAGCCCCGTCCAGCGCAGACCCCCCTACGAGCAGTACTTC
cdr3_aa: CASSPVQRRPPYEQYF

cdr3_length: 14
j_call: TRBJ1-1
v_call: TRBV5-1
clone_size: .
d_call: .
cdr3_nt: TGCGCCAGCAGCTTGGTACACCGGAACACTGAAGCTTTCTTT
cdr3_aa: CASSLVHRNTEAFF

cdr3_length: 15
j_call: TRBJ2-7
v_call: TRBV10-3
clone_size: .
d_call: .
cdr3_nt: TGTGCCATCAGTGAGTCTAGAACCGAAGGGGCCGAGCAGTACTTC
cdr3_aa: CAISESRTEGAEQYF

cdr3_length: 14
j_call: TRBJ2-5
v_call: TRBV19
clone_size: .
d_call: .
cdr3_nt: TGTGCCAGTAGTATAATAACTGACGCAGAGACCCAGTACTTC
cdr3_aa: CASSIITDAETQYF

cdr3_length: 14
j_call: TRBJ1-2
v_call: TRBV10-3
clone_size: .
d_call: .
cdr3_nt: TGTGCCATCAGGCCAACAGGGTCGAACTATGGCTACACCTTC
cdr3_aa: CAIRPTGSNYGYTF

cdr3_length: 11
j_call: TRBJ2-1
v_call: TRBV7-9
clone_size: .
d_call: .
cdr3_nt: TGTGCCAGCAGCTTAGCGCATGAGCAGTTCTTC
cdr3_aa: CASSLAHEQFF

cdr3_length: 17
j_call: TRBJ1-4
v_call: TRBV23-1
clone_size: .
d_call: .
cdr3_nt: TGCGCCAGCAGTCAATTTAGCAGGGCCCCCTTTAATGAAAAACTGTTTTTT
cdr3_aa: CASSQFSRAPFNEKLFF

cdr3_length: 15
j_call: TRBJ2-2
v_call: TRBV19
clone_size: .
d_call: .
cdr3_nt: TGTGCCAGTAGTATTACCCCGCGGTCCACCGGGGAGCTGTTTTTT
cdr3_aa: CASSITPRSTGELFF

cdr3_length: 13
j_call: TRBJ2-5
v_call: TRBV7-8
clone_size: .
d_call: .
cdr3_nt: TGTGCCAGCAGCAAGACTAGGGCAGAGACCCAGTACTTC
cdr3_aa: CASSKTRAETQYF

cdr3_length: 15
j_call: TRBJ1-2
v_call: TRBV7-8
clone_size: .
d_call: TRBD1
cdr3_nt: TGTGCCAGCAGCTCAACAGGGGTCGGGAACTATGGCTACACCTTC
cdr3_aa: CASSSTGVGNYGYTF

cdr3_length: 13
j_call: TRBJ1-1
v_call: TRBV25-1
clone_size: .
d_call: .
cdr3_nt: TGTGCCAGCAGTGAGGGACGAAACACTGAAGCTTTCTTT
cdr3_aa: CASSEGRNTEAFF

cdr3_length: 14
j_call: TRBJ2-7
v_call: TRBV27
clone_size: .
d_call: .
cdr3_nt: TGTGCCAGCAGTTCCCCCGGACAGACCTACGAGCAGTACTTC
cdr3_aa: CASSSPGQTYEQYF

cdr3_length: 17
j_call: TRBJ2-7
v_call: TRBV18
clone_size: .
d_call: TRBD2
cdr3_nt: TGTGCCAGCTCCGCGATTACCGGGACTAGCGTATCCTACGAGCAGTACTTC
cdr3_aa: CASSAITGTSVSYEQYF

cdr3_length: 15
j_call: TRBJ2-7
v_call: TRBV6-2/TRBV6-3
clone_size: .
d_call: TRBD2
cdr3_nt: TGTGCCAGCAGTTTTACCGGGACTAATTATGACGAGCAGTACTTC
cdr3_aa: CASSFTGTNYDEQYF

cdr3_length: 14
j_call: TRBJ2-2
v_call: TRBV30
clone_size: .
d_call: .
cdr3_nt: TGTGCCTGGAGTGTGCATATAAACACCGGGGAGCTGTTTTTT
cdr3_aa: CAWSVHINTGELFF

cdr3_length: 14
j_call: TRBJ1-4
v_call: TRBV23-1
clone_size: .
d_call: .
cdr3_nt: TGCGCCAGCATCCCGGGCGGTAGAGACGAAAAACTGTTTTTT
cdr3_aa: CASIPGGRDEKLFF

cdr3_length: 16
j_call: TRBJ2-7
v_call: TRBV5-1
clone_size: .
d_call: .
cdr3_nt: TGCGCCAGCAGCTTAGCTTCCCCCCGCAGAACTCGCGAGCAGTACTTC
cdr3_aa: CASSLASPRRTREQYF

cdr3_length: 15
j_call: TRBJ1-1
v_call: TRBV9
clone_size: .
d_call: .
cdr3_nt: TGTGCCAGCAGCGCTCTCGGAGGGGGGAAGACTGAAGCTTTCTTT
cdr3_aa: CASSALGGGKTEAFF

cdr3_length: 12
j_call: TRBJ1-1
v_call: TRBV10-2
clone_size: few
d_call: .
cdr3_nt: TGCGCCAGCGAGGCTCCGGCTACTGAAGCTTTCTTT
cdr3_aa: CASEAPATEAFF

cdr3_length: 14
j_call: TRBJ1-1
v_call: TRBV6-5
clone_size: .
d_call: TRBD1
cdr3_nt: TGTGCCAGCAGTAACAGGGGATCGAACACTGAAGCTTTCTTT
cdr3_aa: CASSNRGSNTEAFF

cdr3_length: 15
j_call: TRBJ2-7
v_call: TRBV9
clone_size: .
d_call: .
cdr3_nt: TGTGCCAGCAGCGTAGGGACAACGGGTGATTACGAGCAGTACTTC
cdr3_aa: CASSVGTTGDYEQYF